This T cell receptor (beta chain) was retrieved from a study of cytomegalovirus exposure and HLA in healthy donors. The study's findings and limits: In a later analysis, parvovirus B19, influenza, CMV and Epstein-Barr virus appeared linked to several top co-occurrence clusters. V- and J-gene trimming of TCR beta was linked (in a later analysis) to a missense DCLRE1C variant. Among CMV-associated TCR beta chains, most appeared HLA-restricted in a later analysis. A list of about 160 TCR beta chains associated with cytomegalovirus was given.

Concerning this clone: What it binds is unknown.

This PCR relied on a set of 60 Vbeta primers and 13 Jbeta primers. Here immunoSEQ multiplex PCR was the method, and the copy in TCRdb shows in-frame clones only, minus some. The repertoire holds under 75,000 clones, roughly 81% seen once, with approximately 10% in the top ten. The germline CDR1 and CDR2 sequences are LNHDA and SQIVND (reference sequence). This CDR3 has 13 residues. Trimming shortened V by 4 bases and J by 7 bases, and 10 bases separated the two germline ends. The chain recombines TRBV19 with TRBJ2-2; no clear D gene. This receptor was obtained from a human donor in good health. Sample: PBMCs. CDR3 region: CASSTGVSGELFF. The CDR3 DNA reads TGTGCCAGTAGTACTGGAGTAAGCGGGGAGCTGTTTTTT.